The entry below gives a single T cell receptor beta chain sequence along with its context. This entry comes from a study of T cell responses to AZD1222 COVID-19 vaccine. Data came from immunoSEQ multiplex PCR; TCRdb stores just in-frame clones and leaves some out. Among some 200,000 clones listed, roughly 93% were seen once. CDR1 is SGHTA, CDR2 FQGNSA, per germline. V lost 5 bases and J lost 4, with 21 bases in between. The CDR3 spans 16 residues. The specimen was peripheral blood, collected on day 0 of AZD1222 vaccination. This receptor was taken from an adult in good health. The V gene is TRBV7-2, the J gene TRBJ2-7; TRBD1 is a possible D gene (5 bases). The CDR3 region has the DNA TGTGCCAGCAGCACGCCTTCGCGACAGTCGCCTTACGAGCAGTACTTC. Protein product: CASSTPSRQSPYEQYF.